The following is a T cell receptor (beta chain) sequence with its context. The antigen is unknown. The sample originates from a study of PD-L1 blockade in urothelial cancer. Whole-study context: At 6 weeks and at 3 weeks (second dose) after treatment start, blood was analyzed. A median approximately 150,000 T cells were found in blood samples. Points from the study as a whole: Survival was better when pretreatment blood TCR clonality fell below the median.

Specified time point: pretreatment peripheral blood. Metastatic or locally advanced urothelial carcinoma was present in the patients. This CDR3 has 15 amino acids. Germline V lookup: CDR1 SGHRS, CDR2 YFSETQ. The V and J ends lost 4 bases and 1 base, in that order; junction bases with no gene match: 5. The data were produced by immunoSEQ multiplex PCR, yet TCRdb's version contains in-frame clones alone and is incomplete. The table lists 130,000 or so clones, roughly 80% of them singletons. The starting material was PBMCs, obtained around atezolizumab (anti-PD-L1) treatment. The chain links TRBV5-1 to TRBJ1-1; 9 positions match TRBD1. The origin of this receptor is a man between 45 and 60 years old with urothelial cancer. The CDR3 nucleotides are TGCGCCAGCAGCACGGGGGACAGGGCGAACACTGAAGCTTTCTTT. Protein product: CASSTGDRANTEAFF.